This entry lists 8 T cell receptor beta chains sequenced from one sample in a study of metastatic and nonmetastatic thyroid tumors. TCRdb re-called the PCR reads with MiXCR. The profile covers roughly 17,000 clones, with approximately 29% appearing a single time and about 25% taken by the ten largest. No patient had received any treatment before thyroid surgery. The sample comprised tumor tissue. Source of these receptors: a male donor with papillary thyroid cancer or a benign thyroid nodule (not recorded which). Some clones in this sample may be carry-over from other donors' samples.

In its sample, this clone ranks as medium-sized. The CDR3 coding sequence is TGCAGTGCTAAGGTCCGGATCTATGGCTACACCTTC. Translation: CSAKVRIYGYTF. The J gene is TRBJ1-2, the V gene TRBV20-1, with unresolved D. The CDR3 length is 12 residues. Germline V lookup: CDR1 DFQATT, CDR2 SNEGSKA (reference sequence). Trimming stripped 4 bases from V and 4 bases from J, with 10 bases between.

A word on this clone: Germline is not matched at one junction end, which may reflect a read error. CDR3 residues: CANSTVSRGSLYEQYF. The CDR3 nucleotides read TGTGCCAACAGTACCGTATCTAGAGGGAGCCTCTACGAGCAGTACTTC. The chain links TRBV6-1 to TRBJ2-7; D possibly corresponds to TRBD2 (5 bases). The germline gives CDR1 MNHNS, CDR2 SASEGT. The CDR3 sequence is 16 residues long.

This clone is judged medium-sized. V usage is TRBV7-9 and J usage is TRBJ1-1; no definite D call. This CDR3 comprises 14 residues. Germline loops: CDR1 SEHNR, CDR2 FQNEAQ (reference sequence). V was pared by 1 base and J by 5 bases, with 11 bases between. The CDR3 sequence: CASSLGIEGTEAFF. The CDR3 bases are TGTGCCAGCAGCTTAGGTATCGAGGGAACTGAAGCTTTCTTT.

This clone was counted between two and nine times. The V call is TRBV5-1, the J call TRBJ1-1; weak D call: TRBD1 (5 bases). Trimming took off 4 bases at V and 0 bases at J, with 10 bases between the two ends. Germline V lookup: CDR1 SGHRS, CDR2 YFSETQ. This CDR3 contains 14 residues. The CDR3 DNA reads as TGCGCCAGCAGCGGGGGAGCCCTGAACACTGAAGCTTTCTTT. Amino acid sequence: CASSGGALNTEAFF.

There are a few counts of this clone. J is TRBJ1-2 and V is TRBV19; 8 nucleotides agree with TRBD1. V was pared by 2 bases and J by 14 bases, with 10 bases of the junction left unmatched. This CDR3 has 13 residues. CDR1 and CDR2 from the germline V gene are LNHDA and SQIVND (reference sequence). CDR3 residues: CASSITAGGGRTF. The DNA for the CDR3 is TGTGCCAGTAGTATAACTGCAGGGGGCGGTCGGACCTTC.

The chain recombines TRBV10-2 with TRBJ2-7; D is ambiguous. The CDR3 covers 15 residues. V was trimmed by 5 bases and J by 13 bases, leaving 27 bases between them. From germline, CDR1 is WSHSY and CDR2 SAAADI. The chain's CDR3 is CASSRGADWYTAPYF. DNA of the CDR3: TGCGCCAGCAGTCGCGGCGCCGACTGGTACACTGCTCCCTACTTC.

A word on this clone: A much bigger clone sits one base away, suggesting this may be a read error. Distinct nucleotide sequences in the sample also encode this CDR3. The chain joins TRBV19 to TRBJ2-5, with 9 bases that match TRBD2. The CDR3 covers 17 residues. J gave up 4 bases and V 5 bases, and 14 bases lay outside the gene matches. In germline, CDR1 is LNHDA, CDR2 SQIVND (reference sequence). For the CDR3, the DNA is TGTGCCAGTAGTTCGCGTGGGGGTCTAGCGGGACTAGAGACCCAGTACTTC. Its protein is CASSSRGGLAGLETQYF. Combining the CDR3 with reference TRBV19 and TRBJ2-5 gives the whole variable domain DGGITQSPKYLFRKEGQNVTLSCEQNLNHDAMYWYRQDPGQGLRLIYYSQIVNDFQKGDIAEGYSVSREKKESFPLTVTSAQKNPTAFYLCASSSRGGLAGLETQYFGPGTRLLVL.

The gene calls are TRBV2 and TRBJ1-6; the D gene is possibly TRBD1 (6 bases). Per the germline V gene, CDR1 is SNHLY and CDR2 is FYNNEI. V lost 7 bases and J lost 7, with 23 bases in between. The CDR3 is 17 amino acids. The CDR3 coding sequence is TGTGCCAGCAACGGATTCCTTCAGGGGACTAAGAATTCACCCCTCCACTTT. Translation gives CASNGFLQGTKNSPLHF. The complete variable domain, with remaining parts taken from reference TRBV2 and TRBJ1-6, reads EPEVTQTPSHQVTQMGQEVILRCVPISNHLYFYWYRQILGQKVEFLVSFYNNEISEKSEIFDDQFSVERPDGSNFTLKIRSTKLEDSAMYFCASNGFLQGTKNSPLHFGNGTRLTVT.